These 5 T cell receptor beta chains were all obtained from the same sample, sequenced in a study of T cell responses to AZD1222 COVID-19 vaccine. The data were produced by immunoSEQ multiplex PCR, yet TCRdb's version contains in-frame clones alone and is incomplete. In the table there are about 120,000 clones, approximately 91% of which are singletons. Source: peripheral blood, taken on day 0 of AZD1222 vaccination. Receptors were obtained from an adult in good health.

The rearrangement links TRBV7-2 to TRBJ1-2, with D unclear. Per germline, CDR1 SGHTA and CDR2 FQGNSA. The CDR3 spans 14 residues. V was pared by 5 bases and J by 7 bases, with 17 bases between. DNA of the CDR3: TGTGCCAGCAGCCCCCAACGGCCCAAACTTGGCTACACCTTC. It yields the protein CASSPQRPKLGYTF.

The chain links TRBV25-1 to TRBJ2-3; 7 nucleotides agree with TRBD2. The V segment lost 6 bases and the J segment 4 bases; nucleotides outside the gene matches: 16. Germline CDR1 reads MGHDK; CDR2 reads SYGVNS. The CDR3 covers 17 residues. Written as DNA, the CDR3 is TGTGCCAGCAGCCCTTTCCAAGGCGGGGGTGGACCAGATACGCAGTATTTT. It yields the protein CASSPFQGGGGPDTQYF.

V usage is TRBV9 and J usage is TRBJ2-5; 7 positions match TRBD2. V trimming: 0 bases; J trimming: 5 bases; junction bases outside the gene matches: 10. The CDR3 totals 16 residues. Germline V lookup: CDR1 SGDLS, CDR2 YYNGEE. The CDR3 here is CASSVDPGGAVETQYF. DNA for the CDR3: TGTGCCAGCAGCGTAGATCCGGGAGGAGCCGTTGAGACCCAGTACTTC. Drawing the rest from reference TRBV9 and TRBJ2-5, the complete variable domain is DSGVTQTPKHLITATGQRVTLRCSPRSGDLSVYWYQQSLDQGLQFLIQYYNGEERAKGNILERFSAQQFPDLHSELNLSSLELGDSALYFCASSVDPGGAVETQYFGPGTRLLVL.

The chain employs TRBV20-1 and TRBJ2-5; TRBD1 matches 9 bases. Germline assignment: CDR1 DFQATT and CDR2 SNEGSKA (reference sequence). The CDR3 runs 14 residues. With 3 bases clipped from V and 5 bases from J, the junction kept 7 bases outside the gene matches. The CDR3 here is CSASVGQGAETQYF. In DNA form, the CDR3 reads TGCAGTGCTAGTGTGGGACAGGGTGCGGAGACCCAGTACTTC.

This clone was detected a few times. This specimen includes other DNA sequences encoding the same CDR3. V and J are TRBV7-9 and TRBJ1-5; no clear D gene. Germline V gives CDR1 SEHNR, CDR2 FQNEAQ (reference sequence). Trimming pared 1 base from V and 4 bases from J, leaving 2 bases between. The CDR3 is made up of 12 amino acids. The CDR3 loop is CASSLDNQPQHF. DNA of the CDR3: TGTGCCAGCAGCTTAGATAATCAGCCCCAGCATTTT.